This T cell receptor (beta chain) was recorded in a study of T cells expressing NK-cell markers. Study outcomes and limitations: Dominant NKG2C+ clonotype frequencies of 1.0-7.0% of CD8+ T cells were measured in more than five donors.

Comment on this clonotype: Its antigen is currently unknown.

TCRdb processed the 5' RACE reads again and assigns one entry to each CDR3 protein, with no DNA. The specimen's table records about 260,000 distinct CDR3 sequences. The CDR3 consists of 14 residues. Germline V gene data show CDR1 as MNHNS and CDR2 as SASEGT. The rearrangement uses TRBV6-1 and TRBJ1-2. The material sequenced was blood T cells: a sorted CD56 or NKG2C T cell subset, CD4+ or CD8+ T cells, or bulk PBMC T cells (not recorded which). The clonotype originates from a woman aged 18-70 years in good health. CDR3 in amino acids: CASSESRDYYGYTF.